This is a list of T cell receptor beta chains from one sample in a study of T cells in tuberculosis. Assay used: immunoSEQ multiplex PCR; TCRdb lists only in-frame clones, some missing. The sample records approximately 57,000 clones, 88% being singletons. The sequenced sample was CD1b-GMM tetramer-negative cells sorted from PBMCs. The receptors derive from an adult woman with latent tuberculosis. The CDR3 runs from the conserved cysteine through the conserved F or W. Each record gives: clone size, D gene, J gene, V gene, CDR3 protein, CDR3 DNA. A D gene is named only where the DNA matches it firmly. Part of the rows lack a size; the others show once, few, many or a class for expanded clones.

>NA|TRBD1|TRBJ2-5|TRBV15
CATSTRGQGETQYF
TGTGCCACCAGCACGCGGGGACAGGGTGAGACCCAGTACTTC
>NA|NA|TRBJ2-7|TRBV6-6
CASSYSVSLEQYF
TGTGCCAGCAGTTACTCGGTTAGTCTAGAGCAGTACTTC
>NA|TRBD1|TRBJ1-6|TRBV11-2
CASSFIQGRNSPLHF
TGTGCCAGCAGCTTCATACAGGGGCGGAATTCACCCCTCCACTTT
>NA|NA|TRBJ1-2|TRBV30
CAWSGGGHGYTF
TGTGCCTGGAGTGGGGGAGGGCATGGCTACACCTTC
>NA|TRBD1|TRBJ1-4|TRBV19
CASSIRGGDEKLFF
TGTGCCAGTAGTATTCGAGGGGGCGATGAAAAACTGTTTTTT
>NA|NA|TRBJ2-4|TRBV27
CASSLLGTTGRVTKNIQYF
TGTGCCAGCAGTTTATTAGGAACCACAGGACGCGTAACCAAAAACATTCAGTACTTC
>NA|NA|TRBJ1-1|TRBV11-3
CASSSREWAGRTEAFF
TGTGCCAGCAGCTCCAGAGAGTGGGCAGGGAGGACTGAAGCTTTCTTT
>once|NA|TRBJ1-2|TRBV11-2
CASRAATNYGYTF
TGTGCCAGCAGAGCTGCAACTAACTATGGCTACACCTTC
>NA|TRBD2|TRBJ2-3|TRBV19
CASSPGLVPVTDTQYF
TGTGCCAGCTCACCGGGACTAGTGCCCGTCACAGATACGCAGTATTTT
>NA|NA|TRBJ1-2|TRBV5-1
CASSLGSGNGYTF
TGCGCCAGCAGCTTGGGTTCGGGGAATGGCTACACCTTC
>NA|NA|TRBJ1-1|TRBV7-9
CASSVTGSLNTEAFF
TGTGCCAGCAGCGTTACAGGTTCTCTGAACACTGAAGCTTTCTTT
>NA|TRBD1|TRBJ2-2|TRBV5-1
CASSQQGYTGELFF
TGCGCCAGCAGCCAACAGGGGTACACCGGGGAGCTGTTTTTT
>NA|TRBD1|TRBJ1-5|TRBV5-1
CASSLGDRGEPQHF
TGCGCCAGCAGCTTGGGGGACAGGGGGGAGCCCCAGCATTTT
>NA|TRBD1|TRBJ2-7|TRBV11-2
CASSLGQGSSYEQYF
TGTGCCAGCAGCCTCGGACAGGGCAGCTCCTACGAGCAGTACTTC
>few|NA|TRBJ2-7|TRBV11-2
CASSVVQGSEQYF
TGTGCCAGCAGCGTCGTCCAGGGATCCGAGCAGTACTTC
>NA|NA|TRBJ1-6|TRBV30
CAWITAGAYSPLHF
TGTGCCTGGATAACCGCGGGGGCATATTCACCCCTCCACTTT
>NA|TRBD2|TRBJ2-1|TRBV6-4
CASSERLAGVNEQFF
TGTGCCAGCAGTGAACGACTAGCGGGGGTAAATGAGCAGTTCTTC
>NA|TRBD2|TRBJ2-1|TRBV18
CASSPREQNEQFF
TGTGCCAGCTCACCGCGGGAGCAAAATGAGCAGTTCTTC
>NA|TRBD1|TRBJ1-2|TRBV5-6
CASSPTGVGHYGYTF
TGTGCCAGCAGCCCGACAGGGGTTGGGCACTATGGCTACACCTTC
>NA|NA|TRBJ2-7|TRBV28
CASSSLLILGVYEQYF
TGTGCCAGCAGTTCACTACTGATACTTGGAGTTTACGAGCAGTACTTC
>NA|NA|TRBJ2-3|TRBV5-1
CASRPQGFPTDTQYF
TGCGCCAGCAGGCCCCAGGGGTTCCCCACAGATACGCAGTATTTT
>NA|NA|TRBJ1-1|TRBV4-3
CASSIGVALNTEAFF
TGCGCCAGCAGCATCGGGGTGGCCCTGAACACTGAAGCTTTCTTT
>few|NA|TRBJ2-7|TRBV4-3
CASSQDRSQGGNEQYF
TGCGCCAGCAGCCAAGATCGTTCGCAGGGTGGGAACGAGCAGTACTTC
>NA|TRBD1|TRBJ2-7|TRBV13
CASSLRGQGADYEQYF
TGTGCCAGCAGCTTAAGGGGACAGGGGGCGGACTACGAGCAGTACTTC
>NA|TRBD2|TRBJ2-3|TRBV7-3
CASSIAGGSYHTQYF
TGTGCCAGCAGCATCGCGGGGGGTAGCTATCATACGCAGTATTTT
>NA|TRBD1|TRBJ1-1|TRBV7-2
CASSFKGGAGLEAFF
TGTGCCAGCAGCTTTAAAGGGGGCGCGGGTCTCGAAGCTTTCTTT
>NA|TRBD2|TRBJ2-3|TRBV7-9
CASSPGLAGVTDTQYF
TGTGCCAGCAGCCCCGGACTAGCGGGGGTCACAGATACGCAGTATTTT
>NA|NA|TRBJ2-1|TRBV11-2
CASRSYNEQFF
TGTGCCAGCAGATCTTACAATGAGCAGTTCTTC
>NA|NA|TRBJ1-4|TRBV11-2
CASSLTAGLEKLFF
TGTGCCAGCAGCTTAACAGCAGGGTTGGAAAAACTGTTTTTT
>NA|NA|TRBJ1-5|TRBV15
CATSRAAGQPQHF
TGTGCCACCAGCAGAGCCGCGGGTCAGCCCCAGCATTTT
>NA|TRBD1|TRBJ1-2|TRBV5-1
CASSLAQGANYGYTF
TGCGCCAGCAGCTTGGCTCAGGGGGCAAACTATGGCTACACCTTC
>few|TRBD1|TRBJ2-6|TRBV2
CASSRDRGAGANVLTF
TGTGCCAGCAGTCGAGACAGGGGGGCCGGGGCCAACGTCCTGACTTTC
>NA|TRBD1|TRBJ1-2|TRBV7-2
CASSRTGGEGYGYTF
TGTGCCAGCAGTCGGACAGGGGGCGAGGGCTATGGCTACACCTTC
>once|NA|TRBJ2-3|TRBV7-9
CASSFSVPTDTQYF
TGTGCCAGCAGCTTTTCAGTGCCCACAGATACGCAGTATTTT
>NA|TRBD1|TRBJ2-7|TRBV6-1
CASSIPDRPEQYF
TGTGCCAGCAGCATCCCGGACAGGCCGGAGCAGTACTTC
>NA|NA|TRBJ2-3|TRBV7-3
CASSLGGRVVDTQYF
TGTGCCAGCAGCTTAGGCGGCAGGGTGGTAGATACGCAGTATTTT
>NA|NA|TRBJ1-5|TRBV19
CASSITSTQPQHF
TGTGCCAGTAGTATAACGAGTACTCAGCCCCAGCATTTT
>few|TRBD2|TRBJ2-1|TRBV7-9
CASSLESRLADYNEQFF
TGTGCCAGCAGCTTAGAATCGCGACTAGCGGATTACAATGAGCAGTTCTTC
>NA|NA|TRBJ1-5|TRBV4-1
CASRDIMGNQPQHF
TGCGCCAGCAGGGACATTATGGGCAATCAGCCCCAGCATTTT
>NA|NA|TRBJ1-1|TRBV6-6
CASSYGKNTEAFF
TGTGCCAGCAGTTACGGCAAGAACACTGAAGCTTTCTTT
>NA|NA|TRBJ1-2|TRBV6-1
CASSEQRFYGYTF
TGTGCCAGCAGCGAACAGCGTTTCTATGGCTACACCTTC
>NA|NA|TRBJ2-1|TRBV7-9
CASSPRLSAYNEQFF
TGTGCCAGCAGCCCGAGACTATCGGCGTACAATGAGCAGTTCTTC
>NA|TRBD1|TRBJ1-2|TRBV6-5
CASSYAGGGNYGYTF
TGTGCCAGCAGTTACGCAGGGGGCGGGAACTATGGCTACACCTTC
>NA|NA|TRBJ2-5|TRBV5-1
CASSVQGRETQYF
TGCGCCAGCAGCGTACAGGGTAGGGAGACCCAGTACTTC
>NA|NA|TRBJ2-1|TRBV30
CAWGRDVSYNEQFF
TGTGCCTGGGGGCGAGACGTGTCCTACAATGAGCAGTTCTTC
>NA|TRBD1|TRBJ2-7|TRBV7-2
CASSGQGASDEQYF
TGTGCCAGCAGCGGACAGGGGGCGTCTGACGAGCAGTACTTC
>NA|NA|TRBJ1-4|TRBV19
CASSMGGATNEKLFF
TGTGCCAGTAGTATGGGCGGGGCAACTAATGAAAAACTGTTTTTT
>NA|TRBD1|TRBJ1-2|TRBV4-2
CASSLSASPVDRGDGYTF
TGTGCCAGCAGCCTAAGCGCATCTCCAGTCGACAGGGGGGATGGCTACACCTTC
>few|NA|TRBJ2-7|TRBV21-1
CASSKAREGEQYF
TGTGCCAGCAGCAAAGCGCGGGAGGGCGAGCAGTACTTC
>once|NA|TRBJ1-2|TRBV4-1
CASSQDPTGFGYTF
TGCGCCAGCAGCCAAGATCCCACAGGGTTCGGCTACACCTTC
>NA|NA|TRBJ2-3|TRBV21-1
CASSKTTSGRRRDTQYF
TGTGCCAGCAGCAAGACGACTAGCGGGAGAAGGAGGGATACGCAGTATTTT
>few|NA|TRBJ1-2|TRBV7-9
CASSLAPSGGYGYTF
TGTGCCAGCAGCTTAGCCCCCTCCGGAGGGTATGGCTACACCTTC